This entry describes one T cell receptor beta chain. The sample originates from a study of blood T cell repertoires in COVID-19. Looking at the study overall: Samples came from the United States, Italy and Spain, spanning acute and convalescent COVID-19. PBMCs, B-cell-depleted T cells, or T cells were the source of the cDNA or gDNA that made up the material.

Per the original data handling: Quantification of nucleated cells was approximated via reference gene primer amplification. Sequencing used immunoSEQ multiplex PCR; TCRdb keeps in-frame clones, though not all of them. The V and J calls and clone size are taken from that table; D and trimming were inferred from the DNA. The sample includes around 190,000 clones, 88% seen only once; the top ten take under 2%. Germline V CDR1 and CDR2: SGHKS, YYEKEE (reference sequence). Trimming left V 3 bases short and J 2 bases short, with 17 bases between. The CDR3 extends over 16 amino acids. The sequencing input was peripheral blood. This chain connects TRBV5-5 to TRBJ1-2, with unresolved D. This clonotype originated in a young man with active or convalescent COVID-19. CDR3 loop: CASSSELIQLNYGYTF. The CDR3 bases are TGTGCCAGCAGCTCCGAGCTTATACAGCTGAACTATGGCTACACCTTC.